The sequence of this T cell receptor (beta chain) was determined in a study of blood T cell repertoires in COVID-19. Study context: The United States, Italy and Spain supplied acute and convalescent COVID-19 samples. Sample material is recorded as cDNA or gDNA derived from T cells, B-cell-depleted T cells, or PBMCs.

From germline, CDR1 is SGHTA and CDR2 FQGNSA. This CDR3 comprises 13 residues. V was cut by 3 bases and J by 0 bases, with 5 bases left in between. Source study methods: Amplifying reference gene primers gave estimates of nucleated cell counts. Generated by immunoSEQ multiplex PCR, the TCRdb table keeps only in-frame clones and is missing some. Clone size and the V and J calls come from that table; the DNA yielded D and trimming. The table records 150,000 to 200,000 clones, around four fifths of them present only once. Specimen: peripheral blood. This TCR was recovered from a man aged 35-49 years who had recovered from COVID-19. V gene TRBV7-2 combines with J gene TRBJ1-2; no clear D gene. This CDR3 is CASSFLPNYGYTF. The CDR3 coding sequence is TGTGCCAGCAGCTTTCTTCCTAACTATGGCTACACCTTC.